Included here is one T cell receptor beta chain sequence, with context. The specificity of this receptor is unknown. Base qualities are not provided; no much larger clone lies one nucleotide away. Using the deep immunoSEQ assay, TCR CDR3 regions were amplified from genomic DNA by multiplex PCR. Extracted genomic DNA from each cell subset was spread evenly across all wells of several immunoSEQ 96-well plates, with each plate serving as a replicate. For sorted subsets, 150 to 200 ng genomic DNA, equal to tens of thousands of T cell genomes, was loaded into each replicate PCR. The purified libraries were quantified using a Qubit 3.0 fluorometer, sized with a Bioanalyzer 2100, and then quantified again using the KAPA Library Quantification kit. A separate single-read 150-cycle Illumina NextSeq 550 flow cell was used to sequence each immunoSEQ 96-well plate. The original pipeline was this. The immunoSEQ output contained only junctional sequences without quality scores, so filtering could not match that applied to full-length reads. Sequences were annotated with PyIR, a Python wrapper for IgBLAST v1.9, using IMGT germline references to assign V/J genes and CDR3. Reads were filtered out if the reads had weak V/J assignments (E-value above 1e-6), no CDR3, stop codons, out-of-frame junctions, or ambiguous translated residues. V3J clonotypes were defined by identical inferred V gene, J gene, and CDR3 amino acid sequence. Percentage overlap between repertoires was computed as shared unique clonotypes divided by the size of the smaller repertoire. Repertoire richness was assessed with RTK rarefaction, the Chao1 estimator, and Recon v2.1 estimates of unobserved clonotypes. For all TCRbeta clonotypes obtained by the gDNA method from several donors, generation probabilities were computed with OLGA. What TCRdb holds here is the immuneACCESS table cut down to in-frame rearrangements. Part of the clones is not present; checked against another copy, under half of the missing clones reflect an unresolved V gene, and the others are unexplained. The DNA was the basis for D and trimming; V, J and clone size are from that table. This sample holds some 2,500,000 clones; around 90% were observed only once. The ten largest clones add up to approximately 0.39% of the sample.

This specimen belongs to a study of shared clonotypes between healthy human individuals (TCRdb year 2020). Regarding the research as a whole: The cohort included three men and a couple of women between 18 and 49 years of age. For each donor, CD4 naive and CD4 memory were each given three plates, CD8 naive was given two plates, and CD8 memory was given one plate. To estimate repertoire size and how much clonotype sharing occurs between individuals, the study deeply sequenced the blood TCR repertoires of roughly 5 healthy adults. To increase sequencing depth and limit assay-specific biases, TCR repertoire library preparation and sequencing were carried out by different laboratories using diverse techniques. Between about 0.94 and 8.9 billion PBMCs per donor were obtained by leukapheresis.

Here is what the overall study found, with its caveats: The small number of donors limited the genetic and exposure-history diversity represented. Compared with non-shared clonotypes, the clonotypes found in all four sorted-subset donors had higher generation probabilities. When several donors were compared, the shared fraction of clonotypes was about 5% for naive CD4, approximately 3.5% for naive CD8, 2% to 2.5% for memory CD4, and roughly 0.4% for memory CD8. Naive subsets generally had larger estimated clonotype richness than memory subsets did. Pairwise subsampling indicated that sequencing depth was expected to affect the degree of clonotype sharing among donors. Sampling was limited to blood, and TCR repertoires in tissue likely differ from TCR repertoires in blood. Incomplete sequencing was indicated by rarefaction of sorted-subset datasets, despite the large sequencing depth.

Healthy HIV-negative adults with no recently reported acute infections or vaccinations were included as donors. Only Caucasian adults living in Nashville, Tennessee, USA were represented among the donors. CD4+ T cells were enriched by magnetic negative selection, after which naive cells were positively selected on CD45RA and the negative fraction was taken as the memory subset. After blood collection by leukapheresis, PBMCs were isolated using Ficoll-Histopaque density gradient centrifugation and then cryopreserved in the vapor phase of liquid nitrogen. Analytical flow cytometry was used to check the purity and quantity of every magnetically sorted T cell population. Genomic DNA was isolated from every sorted fraction and measured by UV absorbance on a Nanodrop 2000c. CDR1 and CDR2 are drawn from the germline V gene: ENHRY, SYGVKD. Trimming accounts for 6 bases at V and 0 bases at J, while the number of junction bases matched to no gene is 8. From cysteine to phenylalanine, the CDR3 is 16 amino acids long. CDR3 DNA only is kept here, 48 bases in frame from base 1.

The source of this sequence is a man younger than 30 in good health. Some clones in this sample may be carry-over from other donors' samples. The sequenced sample consisted of naive CD4+ T cells from PBMCs. Sample cell subset or site, as interpreted from the label and publication: CD45RA+ positively selected. Here the chain combines TRBV10-3 and TRBJ2-1; TRBD2 matches 7 bases in the middle. The nucleotide sequence reads as follows: TGTGCCATCAGGGGTAGCGGGCCCAGCTCCTACAATGAGCAGTTCTTC. This sequence encodes CAIRGSGPSSYNEQFF.